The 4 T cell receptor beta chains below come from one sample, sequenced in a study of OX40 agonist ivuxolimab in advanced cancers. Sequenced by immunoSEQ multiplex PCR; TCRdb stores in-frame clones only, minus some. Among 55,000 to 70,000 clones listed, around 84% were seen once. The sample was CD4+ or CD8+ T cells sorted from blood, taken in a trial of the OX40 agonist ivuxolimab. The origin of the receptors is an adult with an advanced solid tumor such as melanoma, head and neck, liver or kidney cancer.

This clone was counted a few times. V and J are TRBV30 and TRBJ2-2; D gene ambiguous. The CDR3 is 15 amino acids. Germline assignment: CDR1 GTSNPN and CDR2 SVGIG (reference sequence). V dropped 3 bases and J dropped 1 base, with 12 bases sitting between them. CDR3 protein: CAWRGGRKNTGELFF. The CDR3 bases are TGTGCCTGGAGGGGTGGGCGGAAGAACACCGGGGAGCTGTTTTTT.

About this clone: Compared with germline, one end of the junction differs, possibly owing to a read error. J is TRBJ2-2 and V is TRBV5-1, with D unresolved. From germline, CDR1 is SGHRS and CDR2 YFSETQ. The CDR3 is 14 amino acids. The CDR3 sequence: CASNLALGTGELFF. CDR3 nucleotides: TGCGCCAGCAACTTGGCCCTGGGGACCGGGGAGCTGTTTTTT.

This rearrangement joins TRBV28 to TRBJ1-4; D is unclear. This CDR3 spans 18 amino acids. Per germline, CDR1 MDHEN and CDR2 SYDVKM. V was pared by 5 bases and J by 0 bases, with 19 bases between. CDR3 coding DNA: TGTGCCAGCAGTCCCCCTGCTTTAGCCAGAGCAACTAATGAAAAACTGTTTTTT. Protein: CASSPPALARATNEKLFF.

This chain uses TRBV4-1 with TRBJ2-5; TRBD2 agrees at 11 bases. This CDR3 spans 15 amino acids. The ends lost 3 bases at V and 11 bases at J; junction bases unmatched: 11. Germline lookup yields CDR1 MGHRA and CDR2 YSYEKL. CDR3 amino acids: CASSHDPGLAVEQYF. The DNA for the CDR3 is TGCGCCAGCAGCCACGATCCGGGACTAGCGGTTGAGCAGTACTTC.